The 30 T cell receptor beta chains reported below all come from one sample, sequenced in a study of blood T cells in healthy people across ages. A sample-barcoded 5' primer and a J-beta primer mix were used in a second PCR of roughly 7 to 11 cycles. TCRdb independently ran MiXCR on the 5' RACE reads; one entry per CDR3 protein. The top ten clones hold less than 2.5% of a sample with about 1.8 million distinct CDR3 sequences, around half of them seen once. Sequencing was done on a sample of blood. These receptors were obtained from a woman between 40 and 55 years old in good health.

The chain joins TRBV3-1 to TRBJ2-5, with TRBD1 as a possible D gene (6 bases). V was trimmed by 6 bases and J by 1 base, leaving 15 bases between them. CDR1 is LGHDT and CDR2 is YNNKEL in the germline V gene (reference sequence). This CDR3 has 15 amino acids. This CDR3 is CASRQYGQPQETQYF. The CDR3 nucleotides read TGTGCCAGCAGGCAATATGGACAGCCCCAAGAGACCCAGTACTTC.

In this sample, this clonotype turned up a few times. J is TRBJ2-1 and V is TRBV4-3, with a weak D call TRBD1 (5 bases). V was shortened by 4 bases and J by 7 bases, with 11 bases between the two germline ends. Germline V gene lookup returns CDR1 LGHNA and CDR2 YSLEER. The CDR3 spans 13 residues. CDR3 residues: CASSPGSINEQFF. In DNA, the CDR3 is TGCGCCAGCAGCCCAGGGTCGATTAATGAGCAGTTCTTC.

This clonotype was seen a few times. The genes are TRBV20-1 and TRBJ2-4, with 11 bases identical to TRBD1. Trimming took 6 bases from V and 1 from J; bases not matched to a gene: 2. Germline assignment: CDR1 DFQATT and CDR2 SNEGSKA (reference sequence). The CDR3 covers 14 residues. The CDR3 DNA reads as TGCAGTGCGGACAGGGGGCTTGCCAAAAACATTCAGTACTTC. Translation gives CSADRGLAKNIQYF.

Only a few counts were recorded for this clonotype. The J gene is TRBJ2-5, the V gene TRBV4-3, with 10 bases aligning to TRBD2. Trimming at V came to 3 bases and at J to 11 bases, leaving 15 bases not matched to a gene. Per the germline V gene, CDR1 is LGHNA and CDR2 is YSLEER. This CDR3 is built from 16 residues. In DNA, the CDR3 is TGCGCCAGCAGCCAGCAAGCGGGGGGGTCCTACAATGAGCAGTACTTC. It yields the protein CASSQQAGGSYNEQYF.

The chain is built from TRBV4-2 and TRBJ1-2, with D possibly TRBD1 on 5 matching bases. The CDR3 totals 14 residues. Germline lookup yields CDR1 LGHNA and CDR2 YNFKEQ. V was trimmed by 2 bases and J by 6 bases, leaving 13 bases between them. The CDR3 is CASSQPQGGDGYTF. Here the CDR3 DNA reads TGTGCCAGCAGCCAACCTCAGGGAGGCGATGGCTACACCTTC.

The J gene is TRBJ1-6, the V gene TRBV12-3 or TRBV12-4; perhaps TRBD1 as D (6 bases). The V and J ends lost 2 bases and 7 bases respectively, with 12 bases between them. This CDR3 is 15 amino acids long. The CDR3 spells CASSLSGGENSPLHF. CDR3 in DNA: TGTGCCAGCAGTTTAAGTGGGGGCGAGAATTCACCCCTCCACTTT.

This clonotype occurred many times. V is TRBV12-3 or TRBV12-4 and J is TRBJ2-3, with 9 bases aligning to TRBD2. This CDR3 region has 14 residues. With V trimmed by 6 bases and J by 9 bases, 10 bases remained unmatched. CDR3 sequence (DNA): TGTGCCAGCAGCCCACCGACGCGGGGGGGGACGCAGTATTTT. It encodes CASSPPTRGGTQYF.

This clonotype was seen only a few times. The chain joins TRBV28 to TRBJ2-7; the D gene could be TRBD1 or TRBD2 (5 bases each). The CDR3 totals 14 residues. Trimming pared 4 bases from V and 6 bases from J, leaving 16 bases between. Germline V gene data show CDR1 as MDHEN and CDR2 as SYDVKM. This CDR3 reads CASSSPGRATEQYF. For the CDR3, the DNA is TGTGCCAGCAGTTCACCGGGGCGAGCGACCGAGCAGTACTTC.

As regards this clonotype: A far larger clone differs by one base, so this is likely a read error. This chain connects TRBV6-5 to TRBJ2-7, with D perhaps TRBD2 (6 bases). The DNA matches TRBJ2-5 better at its end, which makes the J call doubtful. CDR1 and CDR2 from the germline V gene are MNHEY and SVGAGI. This CDR3 is 13 amino acids long. Here the CDR3 DNA reads TGTGCCAGCAGTTCTCGGGGGAAAGAGACCCAGTACTTC. Translation gives CASSSRGKETQYF.

In its sample, this clonotype was seen a few times. The chain combines TRBV4-1 with TRBJ2-4, with D possibly being TRBD2 (7 bases). V gave up 0 bases and J gave up 1 base, with 19 bases separating them. Germline CDR1 and CDR2: MGHRA and YSYEKL. The CDR3 has 19 residues. The CDR3 DNA reads TGCGCCAGCAGCCAAGAGGGGGGGCAATATGGGGGGGCCAAAAACATTCAGTACTTC. It encodes CASSQEGGQYGGAKNIQYF.

The gene calls are TRBV20-1 and TRBJ2-5, with D perhaps matching TRBD1 (5 bases). The V gene lost 4 bases and the J gene lost 9 bases, with 9 bases spanning the gap. Germline V gene sequence: CDR1 DFQATT, CDR2 SNEGSKA (reference sequence). This CDR3 spans 10 amino acids. CDR3 nucleotide sequence: TGCAGTGCTACACCCAGGGCCCAGTACTTC. This translates into CSATPRAQYF.

CDR3 amino acids: CASSSSNGGLLNEQFF. The CDR3 bases are TGTGCCAGCAGCTCCAGTAACGGGGGGCTCCTCAATGAGCAGTTCTTC. J is TRBJ2-1 and V is TRBV9, with a weak D call TRBD2 (7 bases). The CDR3 is 16 amino acids. Looked up from germline, CDR1 is SGDLS and CDR2 is YYNGEE. Trimming left V 4 bases short and J 6 bases short, with 20 bases between.

The CDR3 DNA follows: TGTGCCACCAGCAGAGATCAGGAACTAGCGGGGCGTAGCACAGATACGCAGTATTTT. This encodes CATSRDQELAGRSTDTQYF. The chain is built from TRBV15 and TRBJ2-3; the match to TRBD2 covers 10 bases. The length of the CDR3 is 19 residues. Germline-derived CDR1 and CDR2 are LNHNV and YYDKDF (reference sequence). The V gene end was trimmed by 0 bases and the J gene end by 0 bases; junction bases not matched to a gene: 9. The complete variable domain, with remaining parts taken from reference TRBV15 and TRBJ2-3, reads DAMVIQNPRYQVTQFGKPVTLSCSQTLNHNVMYWYQQKSSQAPKLLFHYYDKDFNNEADTPDNFQSRRPNTSFCFLDIRSPGLGDTAMYLCATSRDQELAGRSTDTQYFGPGTRLTVL.

The chain recombines TRBV6-2 or TRBV6-3 with TRBJ2-5, with 7 bases identical to TRBD1. Germline V gives CDR1 MNHEY, CDR2 SVGEGT. The CDR3 consists of 15 residues. J gave up 3 bases and V 4 bases, and 8 bases lay outside the gene matches. CDR3 protein: CASSSISGTEETQYF. The CDR3 DNA reads as TGTGCCAGCAGTTCCATATCCGGGACAGAAGAGACCCAGTACTTC.

The chain links TRBV5-1 to TRBJ1-4; D is ambiguous. The CDR3 is 11 residues long. Deletions cut 6 bases from V and 8 bases from J, with 8 bases between. Looked up from germline, CDR1 is SGHRS and CDR2 is YFSETQ. The CDR3 protein is CASTLGEKLFF. CDR3 DNA: TGCGCCAGCACCCTGGGGGAAAAACTGTTTTTT.

This rearrangement joins TRBV29-1 to TRBJ2-5; no firm D call. Germline V gene data show CDR1 as SQVTM and CDR2 as ANQGSEA. The CDR3 length is 13 residues. Trimming cost V 4 bases and J 1 base, with 10 bases left between them. The CDR3 nucleotides read TGCAGCGTTGCGTCCCGTCTCCAAGAGACCCAGTACTTC. Encoded protein: CSVASRLQETQYF.

The CDR3: CASSLGQFVGVHYGYTF. CDR3 sequence (DNA): TGTGCCAGCAGCTTAGGCCAGTTTGTTGGGGTTCACTATGGCTACACCTTC. The gene calls are TRBV13 and TRBJ1-2; D is unresolved. From germline, CDR1 is PRHDT and CDR2 FYEKMQ (reference sequence). The CDR3 extends over 17 amino acids. Trimming shortened V by 0 bases and J by 3 bases, and 17 bases separated the two germline ends.

The chain links TRBV6-5 to TRBJ1-2; 8 positions match TRBD1. J gave up 4 bases and V 7 bases, and 5 bases lay outside the gene matches. Per germline, CDR1 MNHEY and CDR2 SVGAGI. This CDR3 has 13 amino acids. The CDR3 bases are TGTGCCAGCAACGCCGACAGGGGCTATGGCTACACCTTC. Translating it yields CASNADRGYGYTF.

This clonotype was detected only once. This chain connects TRBV27 to TRBJ2-1, with D perhaps given as TRBD1 or TRBD2 (8 bases each). The J call may not be correct, given that the DNA end is closer to TRBJ2-7. The V gene's germline CDR1 is MNHEY and CDR2 SMNVEV (reference sequence). The CDR3 contains 18 residues. The CDR3 spells CASTRDRLRRGDYNEQYF. The CDR3 region has the DNA TGTGCCAGCACCCGGGACAGGTTAAGGCGGGGGGATTACAATGAGCAGTACTTC.

This clonotype has a handful of counts. The chain links TRBV20-1 to TRBJ2-1; D unclear. V shed 5 bases and J shed 4 bases, with 18 bases lying between them. The germline CDR1 and CDR2 sequences are DFQATT and SNEGSKA (reference sequence). The CDR3 contains 15 residues. The CDR3: CSAGPTRPGYNEQFF. In nucleotides, the CDR3 is TGCAGTGCTGGGCCGACCCGCCCTGGGTACAATGAGCAGTTCTTC.

The gene calls are TRBV7-9 and TRBJ1-5; D unclear. The germline gives CDR1 SEHNR, CDR2 FQNEAQ (reference sequence). V lost 1 base to trimming and J lost 8 bases, with 6 bases between them. The CDR3 sequence is 12 residues long. The CDR3 here is CASSLGDKPQHF. The DNA for the CDR3 is TGTGCCAGCAGCTTAGGCGATAAGCCCCAGCATTTT.

On this clonotype itself: Sequence at one end of the junction differs from germline and may be a read error. The chain has TRBV4-3 and TRBJ2-5; D unclear. The CDR3 has 13 residues. From germline, CDR1 is LGHNA and CDR2 YSLEER. The CDR3 loop is CAGSPETPGTQYF. For the CDR3, the DNA is TGCGCCGGCAGCCCCGAAACCCCGGGGACCCAGTACTTC.

The genes are TRBV11-2 and TRBJ2-1; TRBD1 aligns across 10 bases. Germline V lookup: CDR1 SGHAT, CDR2 FQNNGV. V shed 3 bases, J shed 15 bases, and the junction held 8 bases outside the gene matches. The CDR3 is made up of 13 amino acids. DNA for the CDR3: TGTGCCAGCAGCTTCGAATTGGGACAGGGGCCGTTCTTC. It is translated as CASSFELGQGPFF.

This chain links TRBV20-1 with TRBJ2-5, with D possibly being TRBD2 (7 bases). The length of the CDR3 is 15 residues. Germline lookup yields CDR1 DFQATT and CDR2 SNEGSKA (reference sequence). The V end lost 0 bases, the J end lost 4 bases, and 15 bases lay between the germline ends. This chain's CDR3 is CSARDYFAGAETQYF. The CDR3 nucleotides are TGCAGTGCTAGAGATTATTTCGCGGGGGCAGAGACCCAGTACTTC.

The chain carries TRBV11-2 and TRBJ1-1; D gene unclear. The CDR3 has 11 residues. V lost 2 bases and J lost 4, with 2 bases in between. Per the germline V gene, CDR1 is SGHAT and CDR2 is FQNNGV. CDR3 in DNA: TGTGCCAGCAGCTTAATCACTGAAGCTTTCTTT. Its protein product is CASSLITEAFF.

The chain has TRBV14 and TRBJ2-1, with 8 bases identical to TRBD1. The CDR3 consists of 16 residues. Unmatched junction bases numbered 4, after V lost 0 bases and J lost 3 bases. Germline V gives CDR1 SGHDN, CDR2 FVKESK. In nucleotides, the CDR3 is TGTGCCAGCAGCCAAGACTGGACAGGGCTCTACAATGAGCAGTTCTTC. Its translation: CASSQDWTGLYNEQFF. The full variable domain, in which reference TRBV14 and TRBJ2-1 provide the parts outside the CDR3, is EAGVTQFPSHSVIEKGQTVTLRCDPISGHDNLYWYRRVMGKEIKFLLHFVKESKQDESGMPNNRFLAERTGGTYSTLKVQPAELEDSGVYFCASSQDWTGLYNEQFFGPGTRLTVL.

This chain connects TRBV20-1 to TRBJ2-7; weak D call: TRBD1 (5 bases). The V gene's germline CDR1 is DFQATT and CDR2 SNEGSKA (reference sequence). Trimming removed 3 bases from V and 1 base from J, with 13 bases in between. CDR3 length equals 14 residues. This chain's CDR3 is CSARKVRQSYEQYF. CDR3 bases: TGCAGTGCTAGGAAGGTACGACAGTCCTACGAGCAGTACTTC.

V gene TRBV15 combines with J gene TRBJ2-1; 10 nucleotides match TRBD2. J lost 3 bases, V lost 4 bases, and 9 bases had no gene match. CDR3 length: 17 amino acids. The germline V gene encodes CDR1 LNHNV and CDR2 YYDKDF (reference sequence). CDR3 coding DNA: TGTGCCACCAGCAATCGACTACTAGCGGGGAACTACAATGAGCAGTTCTTC. Translated, it gives CATSNRLLAGNYNEQFF.

The gene calls are TRBV5-6 and TRBJ2-7; 7 bases fit TRBD1. Germline V gene lookup returns CDR1 SGHDT and CDR2 YYEEEE. Trimming took 3 bases from V and 2 from J; bases not matched to a gene: 5. The CDR3 has 14 amino acids. As DNA, the CDR3 is TGTGCCAGCAGCTCTGACGGGACAGCCTACGAGCAGTACTTC. Residues: CASSSDGTAYEQYF.

This chain joins TRBV20-1 and TRBJ1-6, with D tentatively TRBD1 (5 bases). Germline V lookup: CDR1 DFQATT, CDR2 SNEGSKA (reference sequence). CDR3 length equals 15 residues. The V end lost 0 bases, the J end lost 7 bases, and 13 bases lay between the germline ends. CDR3 amino acids: CSARDRIGVNSPLHF. The CDR3 nucleotides read TGCAGTGCTAGAGATCGAATAGGGGTAAATTCACCCCTCCACTTT.